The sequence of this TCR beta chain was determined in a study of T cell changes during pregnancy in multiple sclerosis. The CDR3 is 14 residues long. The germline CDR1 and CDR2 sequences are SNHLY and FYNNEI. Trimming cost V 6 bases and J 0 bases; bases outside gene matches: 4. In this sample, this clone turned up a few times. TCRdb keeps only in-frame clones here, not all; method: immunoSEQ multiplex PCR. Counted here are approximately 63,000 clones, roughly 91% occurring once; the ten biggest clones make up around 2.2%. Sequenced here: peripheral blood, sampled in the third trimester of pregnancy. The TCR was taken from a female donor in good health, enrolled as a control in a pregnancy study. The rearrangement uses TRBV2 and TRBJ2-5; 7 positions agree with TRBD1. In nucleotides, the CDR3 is TGTGCCAGCAGCGACGACAGGGACCAAGAGACCCAGTACTTC. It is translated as CASSDDRDQETQYF.